One and the same sample provided the 20 T cell receptor beta chains below, sequenced in a study of Ad26.COV2.S vaccination and SARS-CoV-2 variants (dated by TCRdb to 2020 to 2023). Read against the paper, the sample's treatment or condition label means: over 15 received Ad26.COV2.S at low or high dose, single or two shots; roughly five received placebo; per-sample allocation not given. For vaccine and placebo recipients, repertoires were sequenced using samples collected on day 63 after the first injection. Library creation used the immunoSEQ multiplex PCR assay. TCRdb took this table from immuneACCESS and kept in-frame rearrangements with V and J called. Such tables lack part of the clones; where checked against another copy, unresolved V genes explain under half of the gap, and the rest is unexplained. In all, the sample holds roughly 350,000 clones, and around 89% of those were seen once. The ten biggest clones cover 6.4% of the sample.

Sequenced material: peripheral blood, taken in a trial of Ad26.COV2.S vaccine versus placebo. The receptors stem from a person between 18 and 59 years old who received the Ad26.COV2.S COVID-19 vaccine or a placebo.

This clone was seen only a few times. This rearrangement joins TRBV19 to TRBJ1-2; D is uncertain. CDR3 size: 14 residues. The germline gives CDR1 LNHDA, CDR2 SQIVND (reference sequence). Trimming cost V 2 bases and J 3 bases, with 10 bases left between them. The CDR3 bases are TGTGCCAGTAGTATAAGCGTGGTGGACTATGGCTACACCTTC. It specifies CASSISVVDYGYTF.

DNA for the CDR3: TGTGCCAGCAGTTACTCGTACCTAAGTGGGGGTGCGGGCTACACCTTC. Protein product: CASSYSYLSGGAGYTF. The rearrangement uses TRBV6-5 and TRBJ1-2; perhaps TRBD1 as D (5 bases). The germline gives CDR1 MNHEY, CDR2 SVGAGI. V was shortened by 0 bases and J by 8 bases, with 19 bases between the two germline ends. The CDR3 runs to 16 residues.

The chain combines TRBV27 with TRBJ2-5, with TRBD1 matching over 7 bases. This CDR3 has 14 amino acids. V lost 5 bases and J lost 3; bases outside the gene matches: 6. In germline, CDR1 is MNHEY, CDR2 SMNVEV (reference sequence). The CDR3 sequence is CASSPHRGEETQYF. The CDR3 DNA sequence: TGTGCCAGCAGTCCGCACAGGGGAGAAGAGACCCAGTACTTC.

V gene TRBV10-3 combines with J gene TRBJ1-1; tentatively, D is TRBD1 (5 bases). Between the trimmed V and J ends, which lost 0 bases and 6 bases, there was a span of 17 bases. The germline CDR1 and CDR2 sequences are ENHRY and SYGVKD. The CDR3 sequence is 16 residues long. The CDR3 protein is CAISESRGLRGAEAFF. CDR3 nucleotides: TGTGCCATCAGTGAGTCGAGGGGACTCCGGGGTGCTGAAGCTTTCTTT.

A remark on this clone: An end of the junction does not agree with germline; a read error may underlie this. The J gene is TRBJ1-2, the V gene TRBV20-1; 7 nucleotides agree with TRBD1. This CDR3 has 10 amino acids. The germline gives CDR1 DFQATT, CDR2 SNEGSKA (reference sequence). CDR3 protein: CSARGRQGFF. The CDR3, as DNA: TGCAGTGCTAGGGGAAGACAGGGTTTTTTC.

The chain uses TRBV24-1 and TRBJ2-7, with a possible D match to TRBD2 (6 bases). The CDR3 contains 16 residues. V lost 4 bases and J 0 bases, leaving 15 bases between the germline ends. Germline values: CDR1 KGHDR, CDR2 SFDVKD. CDR3 DNA sequence: TGTGCCACCAGTGACCCTTCGGGGGTAAACTCCTACGAGCAGTACTTC. The encoded protein is CATSDPSGVNSYEQYF.

The gene calls are TRBV27 and TRBJ2-7; 9 nucleotides line up with TRBD1. The ends lost 6 bases at V and 5 bases at J; junction bases unmatched: 11. The germline gives CDR1 MNHEY, CDR2 SMNVEV (reference sequence). The length of the CDR3 is 15 residues. The CDR3 loop reads CASSPYSTGGDEQYF. Here the CDR3 DNA reads TGTGCCAGCAGCCCTTATTCCACAGGGGGCGACGAGCAGTACTTC.

The chain is built from TRBV19 and TRBJ2-1; D gene unclear. Trimming removed 1 base from V and 2 bases from J, with 9 bases in between. Germline values: CDR1 LNHDA, CDR2 SQIVND (reference sequence). CDR3 length equals 15 residues. CDR3 amino acids: CASSIGASTYNEQFF. The CDR3 DNA follows: TGTGCCAGTAGTATAGGGGCTTCGACCTACAATGAGCAGTTCTTC.

This chain connects TRBV6-5 to TRBJ2-7, with no clear D. V shed 6 bases and J shed 0 bases, with 9 bases lying between them. Germline CDR1 and CDR2: MNHEY and SVGAGI. The CDR3 runs 13 residues. CDR3 nucleotides: TGTGCCAGCAGCCTCCGTTTCTCCTACGAGCAGTACTTC. Translated, it gives CASSLRFSYEQYF.

This clone was found a few times. The chain combines TRBV6-5 with TRBJ2-7, with D possibly being TRBD1 (6 bases). With 5 bases removed from V and 3 bases from J, the gap between germline ends came to 11 bases. CDR1 and CDR2 (germline): MNHEY, SVGAGI. The CDR3 has 13 residues. CDR3 nucleotide sequence: TGTGCCAGCAGTAAGGACAGTTACTACGAGCAGTACTTC. Amino acid sequence: CASSKDSYYEQYF.

V and J are TRBV9 and TRBJ1-1; tentatively, D is TRBD1 (5 bases). CDR3 length equals 14 residues. Trimming shortened V by 4 bases and J by 0 bases, and 10 bases separated the two germline ends. The germline V gene encodes CDR1 SGDLS and CDR2 YYNGEE. The CDR3 coding sequence is TGTGCCAGCAGCCCTGGGGGTATGAACACTGAAGCTTTCTTT. This sequence encodes CASSPGGMNTEAFF.

J is TRBJ1-5 and V is TRBV27, with 10 bases aligning to TRBD1. Trimming removed 7 bases from V and 8 bases from J; junction bases left unmatched: 2. This CDR3 is 12 amino acids long. Germline V lookup: CDR1 MNHEY, CDR2 SMNVEV (reference sequence). CDR3 in amino acids: CASMTGGEPQHF. CDR3 DNA: TGTGCCAGCATGACAGGGGGCGAGCCCCAGCATTTT.

The chain uses TRBV7-9 and TRBJ2-3; possible D gene TRBD1, 6 bases. This CDR3 has 13 amino acids. The germline CDR1 and CDR2 sequences are SEHNR and FQNEAQ (reference sequence). V lost 5 bases and J 12 bases, leaving 18 bases between the germline ends. The CDR3 nucleotides read TGTGCCAGCAGCCCCATCGGGGCAGGGGCTCAGTATTTT. Translated: CASSPIGAGAQYF.

The chain joins TRBV4-3 to TRBJ1-1; D is possibly TRBD1 (6 bases). The CDR3 covers 14 residues. Germline V lookup: CDR1 LGHNA, CDR2 YSLEER. Trimming removed 0 bases from V and 8 bases from J, with 13 bases in between. The CDR3 DNA is TGCGCCAGCAGCCAAGATCCCGCAGGGGAGGAAGCTTTCTTT. Amino acid sequence: CASSQDPAGEEAFF.

The CDR3 region is CASSQAGLPTDTQYF. The CDR3 bases are TGCGCCAGCAGCCAAGCGGGTCTGCCCACAGATACGCAGTATTTT. The chain employs TRBV4-3 and TRBJ2-3; D remains ambiguous. The CDR3 contains 15 residues. Trimming removed 1 base at V and 2 bases at J, with 10 bases between. Germline assignment: CDR1 LGHNA and CDR2 YSLEER.

This sequence joins TRBV6-4 and TRBJ1-6; D is ambiguous. In germline, CDR1 is MRHNA, CDR2 SNTAGT. The germline V and J ends were trimmed by 3 bases and 0 bases, with 12 bases remaining between them. CDR3 length equals 17 residues. CDR3 sequence: CASSDPFRSSYNSPLHF. The CDR3 region has the DNA TGTGCCAGCAGTGATCCTTTTCGGAGCTCCTATAATTCACCCCTCCACTTT.

The chain employs TRBV27 and TRBJ2-7, with TRBD2 identical over 7 bases. The CDR3 loop spans 16 amino acids. V dropped 3 bases and J dropped 0; count of bases not matched to a gene: 8. Per germline, CDR1 MNHEY and CDR2 SMNVEV (reference sequence). Written as DNA, the CDR3 is TGTGCCAGCAGTTTGAAGCGGGACCCGAGCTCCTACGAGCAGTACTTC. Encoded protein: CASSLKRDPSSYEQYF.

This clone has only a few counts. The genes are TRBV30 and TRBJ1-6; D remains unclear. This CDR3 is built from 16 residues. The V gene lost 3 bases and the J gene lost 4 bases, with 16 bases spanning the gap. Germline V gene sequence: CDR1 GTSNPN, CDR2 SVGIG (reference sequence). The CDR3 DNA is TGTGCCTGGAGGTCGGCTATCACAGTTTATAATTCACCCCTCCACTTT. Translation gives CAWRSAITVYNSPLHF. The variable domain in full, with the rest retrieved from reference TRBV30 and TRBJ1-6, is SQTIHQWPATLVQPVGSPLSLECTVEGTSNPNLYWYRQAAGRGLQLLFYSVGIGQISSEVPQNLSASRPQDRQFILSSKKLLLSDSGFYLCAWRSAITVYNSPLHFGNGTRLTVT.

The chain couples TRBV10-3 to TRBJ2-7; possible D gene TRBD1, 7 bases. The germline V gene encodes CDR1 ENHRY and CDR2 SYGVKD. V shed 5 bases and J shed 6 bases, with 11 bases lying between them. The CDR3 consists of 12 residues. The CDR3 here is CAISYQGGEQYF. DNA of the CDR3: TGTGCCATCAGTTACCAGGGGGGCGAGCAGTACTTC.

This clone was counted between two and nine times. CDR3 residues: CASSSDRQEITEAFF. The CDR3 region has the DNA TGTGCCAGCAGCTCCGACCGACAGGAAATCACTGAAGCTTTCTTT. The chain employs TRBV5-6 and TRBJ1-1; a weak D match, TRBD1 (6 bases). Germline CDR1 SGHDT, CDR2 YYEEEE. Between the trimmed V and J ends, which lost 3 bases and 4 bases, there was a span of 16 bases. This CDR3 has 15 residues.